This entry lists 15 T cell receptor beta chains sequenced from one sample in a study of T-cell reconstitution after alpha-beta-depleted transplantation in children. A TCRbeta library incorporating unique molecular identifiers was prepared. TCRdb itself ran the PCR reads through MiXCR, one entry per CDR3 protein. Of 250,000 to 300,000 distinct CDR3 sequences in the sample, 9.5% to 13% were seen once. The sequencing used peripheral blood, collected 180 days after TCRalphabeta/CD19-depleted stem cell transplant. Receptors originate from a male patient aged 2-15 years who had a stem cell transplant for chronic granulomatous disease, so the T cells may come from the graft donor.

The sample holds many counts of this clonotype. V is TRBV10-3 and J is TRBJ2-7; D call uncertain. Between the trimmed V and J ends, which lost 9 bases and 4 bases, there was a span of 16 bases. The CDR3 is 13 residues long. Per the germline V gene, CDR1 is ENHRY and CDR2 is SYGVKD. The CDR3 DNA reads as TGTGCCATTAGTCAGCCCCAAAATTACGAGCAGTACTTC. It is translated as CAISQPQNYEQYF.

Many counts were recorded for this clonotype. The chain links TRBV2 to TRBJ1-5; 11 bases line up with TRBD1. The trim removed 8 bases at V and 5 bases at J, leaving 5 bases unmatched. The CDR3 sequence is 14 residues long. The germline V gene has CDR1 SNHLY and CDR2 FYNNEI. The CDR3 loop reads CASGDRGRYQPQHF. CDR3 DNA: TGTGCCAGCGGGGACAGGGGGAGGTATCAGCCCCAGCATTTT. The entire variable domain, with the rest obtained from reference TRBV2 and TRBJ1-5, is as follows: EPEVTQTPSHQVTQMGQEVILRCVPISNHLYFYWYRQILGQKVEFLVSFYNNEISEKSEIFDDQFSVERPDGSNFTLKIRSTKLEDSAMYFCASGDRGRYQPQHFGDGTRLSIL.

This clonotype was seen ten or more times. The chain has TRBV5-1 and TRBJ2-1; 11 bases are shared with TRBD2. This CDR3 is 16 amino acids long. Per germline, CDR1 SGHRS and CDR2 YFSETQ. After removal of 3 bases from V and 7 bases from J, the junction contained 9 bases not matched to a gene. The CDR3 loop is CASSSVAGGPANEQFF. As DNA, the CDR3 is TGCGCCAGCAGCTCTGTAGCGGGAGGGCCGGCGAATGAGCAGTTCTTC. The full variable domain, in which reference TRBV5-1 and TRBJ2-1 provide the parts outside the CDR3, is KAGVTQTPRYLIKTRGQQVTLSCSPISGHRSVSWYQQTPGQGLQFLFEYFSETQRNKGNFPGRFSGRQFSNSRSEMNVSTLELGDSALYLCASSSVAGGPANEQFFGPGTRLTVL.

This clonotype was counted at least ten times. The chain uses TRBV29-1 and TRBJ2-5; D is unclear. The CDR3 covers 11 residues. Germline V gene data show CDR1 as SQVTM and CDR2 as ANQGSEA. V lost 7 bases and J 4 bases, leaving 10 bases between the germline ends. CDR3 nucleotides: TGCAGCGCCGATCGGCGAGAGACCCAGTACTTC. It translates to CSADRRETQYF.

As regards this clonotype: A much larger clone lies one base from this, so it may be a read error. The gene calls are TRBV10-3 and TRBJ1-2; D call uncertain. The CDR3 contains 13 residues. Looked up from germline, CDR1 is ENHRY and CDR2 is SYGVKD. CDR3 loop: CAICESANYGYTF. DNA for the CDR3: TGTGCCATCTGTGAGTCAGCTAACTATGGCTACACCTTC.

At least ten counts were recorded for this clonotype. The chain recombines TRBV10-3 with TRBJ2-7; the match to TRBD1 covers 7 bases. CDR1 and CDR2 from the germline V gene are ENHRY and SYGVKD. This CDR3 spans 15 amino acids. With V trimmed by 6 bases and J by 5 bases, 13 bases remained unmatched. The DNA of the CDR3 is TGTGCCATCAGACCGGCACAGGGGCCCCTAAACGAGCAGTACTTC. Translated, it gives CAIRPAQGPLNEQYF.

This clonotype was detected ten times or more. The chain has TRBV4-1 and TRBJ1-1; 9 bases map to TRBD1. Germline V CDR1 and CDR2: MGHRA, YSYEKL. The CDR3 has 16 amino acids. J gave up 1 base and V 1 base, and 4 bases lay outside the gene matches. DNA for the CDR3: TGCGCCAGCAGCCAAGGGGGGACAGGGACGAACACTGAAGCTTTCTTT. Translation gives CASSQGGTGTNTEAFF.

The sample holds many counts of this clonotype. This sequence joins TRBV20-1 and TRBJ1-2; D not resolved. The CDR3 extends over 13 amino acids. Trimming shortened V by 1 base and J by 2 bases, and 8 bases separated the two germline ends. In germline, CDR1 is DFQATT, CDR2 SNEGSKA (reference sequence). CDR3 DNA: TGCAGTGCTAGAGCCTACCAGAACTATGGCTACACCTTC. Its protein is CSARAYQNYGYTF.

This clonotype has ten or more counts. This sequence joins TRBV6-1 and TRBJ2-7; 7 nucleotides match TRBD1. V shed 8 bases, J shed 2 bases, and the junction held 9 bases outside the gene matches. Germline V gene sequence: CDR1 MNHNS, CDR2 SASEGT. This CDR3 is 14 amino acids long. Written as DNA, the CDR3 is TGTGCCAGCGGTCGGGCAGGGGGAACCTACGAGCAGTACTTC. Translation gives CASGRAGGTYEQYF.

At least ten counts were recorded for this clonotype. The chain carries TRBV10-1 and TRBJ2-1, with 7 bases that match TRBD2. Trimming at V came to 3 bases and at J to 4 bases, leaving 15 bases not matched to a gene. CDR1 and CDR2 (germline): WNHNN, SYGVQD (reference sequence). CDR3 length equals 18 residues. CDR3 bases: TGCGCCAGCAGTGACTGGCCGGTACTAGCGCAATTTTACAATGAGCAGTTCTTC. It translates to CASSDWPVLAQFYNEQFF.

In DNA, the CDR3 is TGTGCCAGCAGCCAAAGACAGGACAATGAGCAGTTCTTC. Protein sequence: CASSQRQDNEQFF. The genes are TRBV3-1 and TRBJ2-1; possibly TRBD1 for D (6 bases). V lost 2 bases to trimming and J lost 5 bases, with 7 bases between them. CDR1 and CDR2 from the germline V gene are LGHDT and YNNKEL (reference sequence). There are 13 residues in the CDR3.

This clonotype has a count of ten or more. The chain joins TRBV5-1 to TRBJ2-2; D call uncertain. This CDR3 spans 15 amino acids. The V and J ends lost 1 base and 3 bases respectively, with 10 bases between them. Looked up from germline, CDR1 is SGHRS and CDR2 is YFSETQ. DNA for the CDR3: TGCGCCAGCAGCTTGCGGGTCGCCGACACCGGGGAGCTGTTTTTT. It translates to CASSLRVADTGELFF.

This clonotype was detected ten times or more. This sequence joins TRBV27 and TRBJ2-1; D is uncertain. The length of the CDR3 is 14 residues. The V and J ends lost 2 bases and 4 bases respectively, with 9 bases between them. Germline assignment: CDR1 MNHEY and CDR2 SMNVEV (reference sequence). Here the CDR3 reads CASSLSGIYNEQFF. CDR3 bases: TGTGCCAGCAGTTTAAGTGGGATTTACAATGAGCAGTTCTTC.

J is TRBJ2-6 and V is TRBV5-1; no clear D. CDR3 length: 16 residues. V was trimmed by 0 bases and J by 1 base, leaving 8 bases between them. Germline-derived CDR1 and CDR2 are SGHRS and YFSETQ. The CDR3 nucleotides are TGCGCCAGCAGCTTGGGCTCCGCATCTGGGGCCAACGTCCTGACTTTC. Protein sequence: CASSLGSASGANVLTF.

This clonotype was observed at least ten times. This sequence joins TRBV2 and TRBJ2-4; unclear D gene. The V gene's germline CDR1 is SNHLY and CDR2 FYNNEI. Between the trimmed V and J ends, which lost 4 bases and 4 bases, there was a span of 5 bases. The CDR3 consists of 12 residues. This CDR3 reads CASSVLKNIQYF. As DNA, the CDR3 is TGTGCCAGCAGTGTTCTGAAAAACATTCAGTACTTC.